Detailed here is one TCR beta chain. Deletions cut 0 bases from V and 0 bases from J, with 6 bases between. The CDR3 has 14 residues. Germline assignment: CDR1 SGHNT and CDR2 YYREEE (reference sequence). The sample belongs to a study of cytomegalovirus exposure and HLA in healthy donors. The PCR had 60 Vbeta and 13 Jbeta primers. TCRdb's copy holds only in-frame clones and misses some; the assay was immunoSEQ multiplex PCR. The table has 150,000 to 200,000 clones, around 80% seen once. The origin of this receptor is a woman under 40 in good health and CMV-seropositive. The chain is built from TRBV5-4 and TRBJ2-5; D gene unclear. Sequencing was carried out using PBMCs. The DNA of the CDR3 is TGTGCCAGCAGCTTGGGACTTAACCAAGAGACCCAGTACTTC. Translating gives CASSLGLNQETQYF.